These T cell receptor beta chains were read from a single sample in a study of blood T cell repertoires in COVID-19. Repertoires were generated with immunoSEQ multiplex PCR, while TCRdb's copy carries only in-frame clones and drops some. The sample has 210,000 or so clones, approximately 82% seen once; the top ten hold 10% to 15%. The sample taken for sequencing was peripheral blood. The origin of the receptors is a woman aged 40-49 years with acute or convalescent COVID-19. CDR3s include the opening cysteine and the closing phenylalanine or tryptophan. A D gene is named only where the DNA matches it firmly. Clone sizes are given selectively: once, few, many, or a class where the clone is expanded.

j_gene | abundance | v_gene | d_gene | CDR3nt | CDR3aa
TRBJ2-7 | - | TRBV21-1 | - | TGTGCCACCACCAAATCACGCGGGGGGGGGTGGTCGCGGGGAACCTACGAGCAGTACTTC | CATTKSRGGGWSRGTYEQYF
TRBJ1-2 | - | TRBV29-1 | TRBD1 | TGCAGCGTTGGGACAGGTTTCCGCTACACCTTC | CSVGTGFRYTF
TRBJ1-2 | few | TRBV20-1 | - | TGCAGGACGGGACATCATCCAGGCTACACCTTC | CRTGHHPGYTF
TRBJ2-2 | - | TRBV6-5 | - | TGTGCCAGCAGTACCGGGTCCACCGGGGAGCTGTTTTTT | CASSTGSTGELFF
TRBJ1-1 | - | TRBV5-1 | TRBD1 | TGCGCCAGCACCCAAGCAGGGGGTTTCACTGAAGCTTTCTTT | CASTQAGGFTEAFF
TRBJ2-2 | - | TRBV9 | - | TGTGCCAGCAGGCGCGGACCAGGGGAAGAGCACACCGGGGAGCTGTTTTTT | CASRRGPGEEHTGELFF
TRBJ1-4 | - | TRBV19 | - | TGTGCCAGGCCTGAGGAGCTCTCCGCAACTAATGAAAAACTGTTTTTT | CARPEELSATNEKLFF
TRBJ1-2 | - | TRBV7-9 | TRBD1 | TGTGCCAGCACCCTGGGACAGGACCGAACCCCTAACTATGGCTACACCTTC | CASTLGQDRTPNYGYTF
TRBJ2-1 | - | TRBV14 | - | TGTGCCAGCAGCCAAGGACTTTTAGGGCAGTTCTTC | CASSQGLLGQFF
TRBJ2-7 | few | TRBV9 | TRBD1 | TGTGCCAGCAGCGTCTCCGGGACAGGGGCCTACGAGCAGTACTTC | CASSVSGTGAYEQYF
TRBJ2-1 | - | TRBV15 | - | TGTGCCACCGGGCCGGGACTGGATAACAATGAGCAGTTCTTC | CATGPGLDNNEQFF
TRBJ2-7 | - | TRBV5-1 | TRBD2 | TGCGCCAGCAGTGAGCGGGAGTCCGAGCAGTACTTC | CASSERESEQYF
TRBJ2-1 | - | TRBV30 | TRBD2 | TGTGCCTGGGGGACTAGCGGGAGTTTTGCCCCAAATGAGCAGTTCTTC | CAWGTSGSFAPNEQFF
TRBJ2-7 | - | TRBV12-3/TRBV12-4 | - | TGTGCCAGCAGTCCCAGGACAGCCTACGAGCAGTACTTC | CASSPRTAYEQYF
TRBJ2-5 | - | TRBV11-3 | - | TGTGCCAGCAGCTTAGTGCGGGGAGAGACCCAGTACTTC | CASSLVRGETQYF
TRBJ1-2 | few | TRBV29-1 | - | TGCAGCGTTGAGAGACAGAACTATGGCTACACCTTC | CSVERQNYGYTF
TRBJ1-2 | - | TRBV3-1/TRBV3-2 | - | TGTGCCAGCAGCCGAAGGAGCGTGGAACAGGGCTTTTTCCCACCCCTTTTTGGCTACACCTTC | CASSRRSVEQGFFPPLFGYTF
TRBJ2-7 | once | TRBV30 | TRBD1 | TGTGCCTGGAGTTTCGGACAGGGCTACGAGCAGTACTTC | CAWSFGQGYEQYF
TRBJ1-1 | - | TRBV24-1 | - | TGTGCCACCAGTGATTCCCGCGGACTGGCTTTCTTT | CATSDSRGLAFF
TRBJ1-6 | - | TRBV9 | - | TGTGCCAGCAGCGTACGGGGGAACGATTCACCCCTCCACTTT | CASSVRGNDSPLHF
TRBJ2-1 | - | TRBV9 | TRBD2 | TGTGCCAGCAGCCCCGGGACTAGCGGGAGGGGTGAGCAGTTCTTC | CASSPGTSGRGEQFF
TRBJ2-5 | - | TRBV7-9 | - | TGTGCCAGCAGCTCAAGGACAGCACAAGAGACCCAGTACTTC | CASSSRTAQETQYF
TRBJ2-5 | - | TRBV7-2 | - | TGTGCCAGCAGCTATAGTCCGGGAGAGACCCAGTACTTC | CASSYSPGETQYF
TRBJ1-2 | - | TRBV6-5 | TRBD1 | TGTGCCAGCGGGGACAGGTTTTATGGCTACACCTTC | CASGDRFYGYTF
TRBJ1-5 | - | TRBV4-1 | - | TGCGCCAGCAGCCAAACCTCGGGGTCACCTCAGCCCCAGCATTTT | CASSQTSGSPQPQHF
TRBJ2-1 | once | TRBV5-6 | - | TGTGCCAGCAGCTTGTCGGTATCCTACAATGAGCAGTTCTTC | CASSLSVSYNEQFF
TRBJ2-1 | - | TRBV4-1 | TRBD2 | TGCGCCAGCAGCCCGGGGGAGACTAGCGGGAGGGATGAGCAGTTCTTC | CASSPGETSGRDEQFF
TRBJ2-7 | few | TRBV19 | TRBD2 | TGTGCCAGTAGTATAGTAGCGGGGGCCTACGAGCAGTACTTC | CASSIVAGAYEQYF
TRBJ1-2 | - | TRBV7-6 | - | TGTGCCAGCTCAGGGGCGAAATTTTATGGCTACACCTTC | CASSGAKFYGYTF
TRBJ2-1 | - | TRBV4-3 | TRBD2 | TGCGCCAGCAGCCTTACTAGCGGGTCCTACAATGAGCAGTTCTTC | CASSLTSGSYNEQFF
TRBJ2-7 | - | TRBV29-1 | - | TGCAGCGTTCTGTTTAGAAACGAGCAGTACTTC | CSVLFRNEQYF
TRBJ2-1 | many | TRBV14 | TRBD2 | TGTGCCAGCAGCCAACGCCCCAGCGGGAGGGCCGTTGGTGAGCAGTTCTTC | CASSQRPSGRAVGEQFF
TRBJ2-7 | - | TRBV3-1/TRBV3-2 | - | TGTGCCAGCAGCCAAGAGGCCTCCTACGAGCAGTACTTC | CASSQEASYEQYF
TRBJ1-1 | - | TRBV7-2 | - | TGTGCCAGCAGCTTACTTGGGGGAGGCACTGAAGCTTTCTTT | CASSLLGGGTEAFF
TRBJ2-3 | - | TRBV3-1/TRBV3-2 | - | TGTGCCAGCAGCCAAGACGCGGGGGCATTCACAGATACGCAGTATTTT | CASSQDAGAFTDTQYF
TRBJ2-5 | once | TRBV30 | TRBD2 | TGTGCCTGGAGTGTAGTCCGGACTAGCGGCCCTTTTCGGCAAGAGACCCAGTACTTC | CAWSVVRTSGPFRQETQYF
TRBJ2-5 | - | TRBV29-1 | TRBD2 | TGCAGCGCTAGCGGGAGCCTCCAAGAGACCCAGTACTTC | CSASGSLQETQYF
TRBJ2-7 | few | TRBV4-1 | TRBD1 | TGCGCCAGCAGCCAAGAAAGGGACAGGACCTACGAGCAGTACTTC | CASSQERDRTYEQYF
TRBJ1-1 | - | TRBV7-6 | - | TGTGCCAGCAGCTTAGGTGCAGGAACGGCTGAAGCTTTCTTT | CASSLGAGTAEAFF
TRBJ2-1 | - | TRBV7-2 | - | TGTGCCAGCAGCGAAAAGGTAGCCAGGGGTGAGCAGTTCTTC | CASSEKVARGEQFF
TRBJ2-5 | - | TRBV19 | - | TGTGCCAGTAGTATAGGTTTTGTGGAGGAAGAGACCCAGTACTTC | CASSIGFVEEETQYF
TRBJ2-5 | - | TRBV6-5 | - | TGTGCCAGCAGTTACTCTAGCGATGTTTTCCAAGAGACCCAGTACTTC | CASSYSSDVFQETQYF
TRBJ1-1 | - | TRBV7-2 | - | TGTGCCAGCAGCCCCACCTCGTGGGCACGTGGCACTGAAGCTTTCTTT | CASSPTSWARGTEAFF